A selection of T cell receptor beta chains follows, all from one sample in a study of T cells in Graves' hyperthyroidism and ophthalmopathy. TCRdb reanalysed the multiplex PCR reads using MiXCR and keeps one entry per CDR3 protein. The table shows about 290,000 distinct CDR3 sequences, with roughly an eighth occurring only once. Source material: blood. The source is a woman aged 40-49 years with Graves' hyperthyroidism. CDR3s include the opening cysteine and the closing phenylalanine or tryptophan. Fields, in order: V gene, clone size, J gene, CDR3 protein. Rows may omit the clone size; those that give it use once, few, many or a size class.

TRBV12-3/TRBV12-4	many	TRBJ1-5	CASSLAPWGANQPQHF
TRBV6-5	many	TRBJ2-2	CASSYSVREGSPGELFF
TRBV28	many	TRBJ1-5	CASSWDRGQQPQHF
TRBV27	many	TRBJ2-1	CASSFPGGDEQFF
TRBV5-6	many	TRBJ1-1	CASSLATAYMNTEAFF
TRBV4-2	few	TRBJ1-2	CASSQTGTGRIYGYTF
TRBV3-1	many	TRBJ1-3	CASSQTHSRNTIYF
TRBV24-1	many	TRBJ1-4	CATSTGQGGEKLFF
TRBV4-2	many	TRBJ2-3	CASSQETSGLPNTQYF
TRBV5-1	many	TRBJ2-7	CASSDGTGLYEQYF
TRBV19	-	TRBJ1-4	CASSPTPGQGRANEKLFF
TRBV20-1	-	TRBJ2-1	CSARTGYYNEQFF
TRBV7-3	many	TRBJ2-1	CASSLGAAGGYNEQFF
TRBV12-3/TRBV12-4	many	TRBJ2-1	CASRLTGDYEQFF
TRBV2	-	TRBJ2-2	CASSERVANTGELFF
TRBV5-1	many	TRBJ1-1	CASGRAGMNTEAFF
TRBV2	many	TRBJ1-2	CASSRTGEGGYTF
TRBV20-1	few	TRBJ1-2	CSARGASRGRKDGYTF
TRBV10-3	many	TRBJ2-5	CATKGGLAGRETQYF
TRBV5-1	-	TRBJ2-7	CASSPGLAGGRYEQYF
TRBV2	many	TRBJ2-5	CASSELAGGQETQYF
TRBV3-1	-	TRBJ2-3	CASSQASGTADTQYF